Listed here are 9 T cell receptor beta chains from one sample, sequenced in a study of response to subunit inactivated influenza vaccine. A single record per CDR3 protein comes from TCRdb applying MiXCR to the RT-PCR reads. Among approximately 520,000 distinct CDR3 sequences listed, 15% to 20% were seen once. The sample consisted of CD4+ T cells sorted from PBMCs, taken less than 30 months after vaccination. These receptors all come from a man in his fifties or sixties who received an inactivated influenza vaccine.

The chain couples TRBV28 to TRBJ2-5, with D perhaps matching TRBD1 (5 bases). CDR3 size: 16 residues. Germline V gene data show CDR1 as MDHEN and CDR2 as SYDVKM. Trimming stripped 2 bases from V and 6 bases from J, with 19 bases between. The CDR3 sequence: CASSLGGQGSLKTQYF. CDR3 DNA sequence: TGTGCCAGCAGTTTAGGTGGGCAGGGCAGTTTGAAGACCCAGTACTTC.

This clonotype was seen only once. J is TRBJ1-4 and V is TRBV14; D remains ambiguous. The CDR3 consists of 12 residues. CDR1 and CDR2 (germline): SGHDN, FVKESK. Trimming took off 3 bases at V and 8 bases at J, with 7 bases between the two ends. The CDR3: CASSQSGEKLFF. The CDR3 DNA reads TGTGCCAGCAGCCAGAGTGGGGAAAAACTGTTTTTT.

The chain is built from TRBV7-2 and TRBJ1-2; D is possibly TRBD1 (6 bases). The germline V gene encodes CDR1 SGHTA and CDR2 FQGNSA. The CDR3 is 16 amino acids. V lost 4 bases and J 2 bases, leaving 17 bases between the germline ends. The CDR3: CASSSAGGRKNYGYTF. The CDR3 DNA reads as TGTGCCAGCAGCTCGGCTGGGGGCAGGAAGAACTATGGCTACACCTTC.

The chain joins TRBV20-1 to TRBJ2-3; possibly TRBD1 or TRBD2 for D (5 bases each). Germline values: CDR1 DFQATT, CDR2 SNEGSKA (reference sequence). The CDR3 extends over 14 amino acids. The DNA of the CDR3 is TGCAGGGGAATCTATGGGACCAACACAGATACGCAGTATTTT. Its translation is CRGIYGTNTDTQYF.

In this sample, this clonotype turned up a few times. The chain carries TRBV2 and TRBJ2-4; 12 nucleotides match TRBD2. This CDR3 has 18 amino acids. CDR1 SNHLY and CDR2 FYNNEI come from the germline V gene. The junction had 5 bases not matched to a gene; V was cut back by 1 base and J by 1 base. The CDR3 nucleotides are TGTGCCAGCAGTGAAGGGACTAGCGGGAAGAGGGCCAAAAACATTCAGTACTTC. This gives the protein CASSEGTSGKRAKNIQYF.

The chain employs TRBV29-1 and TRBJ2-6; D gene unclear. Germline values: CDR1 SQVTM, CDR2 ANQGSEA. V was clipped by 7 bases and J by 3 bases, with 25 bases between them. This CDR3 has 18 amino acids. The CDR3 DNA reads as TGCAGCGGGCGGTTCCCGGGTCTCCTGCGTCTTGGGGCCAACGTCCTGACTTTC. It specifies CSGRFPGLLRLGANVLTF.

This chain links TRBV5-1 with TRBJ2-7, with TRBD2 matching over 7 bases. The CDR3 loop spans 14 amino acids. The V segment lost 3 bases and the J segment 6 bases; nucleotides outside the gene matches: 9. CDR1 and CDR2 from the germline V gene are SGHRS and YFSETQ. CDR3 sequence (DNA): TGCGCCAGCAGCTCCCAGACTAGCTTGTCCGAGCAGTACTTC. Translating it yields CASSSQTSLSEQYF.

The chain uses TRBV7-2 and TRBJ2-2; the match to TRBD1 covers 7 bases. The CDR3 covers 14 residues. With 5 bases clipped from V and 7 bases from J, the junction kept 7 bases outside the gene matches. From germline, CDR1 is SGHTA and CDR2 FQGNSA. The CDR3 bases are TGTGCCAGCAGCAGACAGGGACCCGACGGGGAGCTGTTTTTT. This translates into CASSRQGPDGELFF.

This clonotype was detected a few times. This rearrangement joins TRBV18 to TRBJ1-1, with TRBD1 matching over 7 bases. Germline V gene lookup returns CDR1 KGHSH and CDR2 LQKENI. V dropped 3 bases and J dropped 1; count of bases not matched to a gene: 2. CDR3 size: 14 residues. The CDR3, as DNA: TGTGCCAGCTCACCCCGGGACAGGAACACTGAAGCTTTCTTT. Amino acid sequence: CASSPRDRNTEAFF.